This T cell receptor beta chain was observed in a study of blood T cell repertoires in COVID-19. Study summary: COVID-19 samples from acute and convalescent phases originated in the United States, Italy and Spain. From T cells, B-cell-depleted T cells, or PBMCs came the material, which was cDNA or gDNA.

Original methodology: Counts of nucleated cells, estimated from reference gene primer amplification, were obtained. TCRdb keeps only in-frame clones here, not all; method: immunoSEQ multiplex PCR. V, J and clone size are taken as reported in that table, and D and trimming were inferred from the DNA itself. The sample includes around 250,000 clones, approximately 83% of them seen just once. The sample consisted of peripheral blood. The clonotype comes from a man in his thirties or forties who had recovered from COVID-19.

CDR3 DNA sequence: TGTGCCAGCAGTTATGGGCAGGGTGATCAGTACTTC. As protein: CASSYGQGDQYF. V is TRBV6-1 and J is TRBJ2-7; D is possibly TRBD1 (5 bases). CDR3 size: 12 residues. Germline assignment: CDR1 MNHNS and CDR2 SASEGT. Trimming took off 5 bases at V and 10 bases at J, with 15 bases between the two ends.